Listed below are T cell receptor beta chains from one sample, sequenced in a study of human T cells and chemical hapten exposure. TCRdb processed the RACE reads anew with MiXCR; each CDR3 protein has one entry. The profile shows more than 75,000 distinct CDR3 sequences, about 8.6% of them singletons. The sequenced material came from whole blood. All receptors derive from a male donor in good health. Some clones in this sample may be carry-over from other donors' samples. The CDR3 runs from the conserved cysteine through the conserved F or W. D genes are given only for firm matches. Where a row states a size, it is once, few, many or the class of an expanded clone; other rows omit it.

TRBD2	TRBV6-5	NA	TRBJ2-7	TGTGCCAGCAGGGGAGGACTAGGGGTTTCCTACGAGCAGTACTTC	CASRGGLGVSYEQYF
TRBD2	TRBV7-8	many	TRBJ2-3	TGTGCCAGCAGGGTTAGCGGGGGGGCGGCAGATACGCAGTATTTT	CASRVSGGAADTQYF
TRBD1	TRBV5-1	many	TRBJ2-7	TGCGCCAGCAGCTTGGATGGGGCAGGGGGTTACGAGCAGTACTTC	CASSLDGAGGYEQYF
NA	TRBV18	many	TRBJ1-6	TGTGCCAGCTCACCACCGGGGAGGGGTGGATCACCCCTCCACTTT	CASSPPGRGGSPLHF
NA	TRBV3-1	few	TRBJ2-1	TGTGCCAGCAGCCAAGTCAGGACATACAATGAGCAGTTCTTC	CASSQVRTYNEQFF
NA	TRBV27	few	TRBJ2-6	TGTGCCAGCAGTTTTTCGACCTCTGGGGCCAACGTCCTGACTTTC	CASSFSTSGANVLTF
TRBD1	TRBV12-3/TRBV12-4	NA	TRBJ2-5	TGTGCCAGCAGCCCTACAGGGGAATCGGCCCAGTACTTC	CASSPTGESAQYF
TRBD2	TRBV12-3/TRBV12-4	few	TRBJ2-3	TGTGCCAGCAGCACCGGGACTAACCCAGATACGCAGTATTTT	CASSTGTNPDTQYF
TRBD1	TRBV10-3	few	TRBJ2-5	TGTGCCATCAGTGCACAGGACAGGGCCCAAGAGACCCAGTACTTC	CAISAQDRAQETQYF
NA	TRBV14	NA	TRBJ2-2	TGTGCCAGCAGCCAAGCCGGTCCCGGGGAGCTGTTTTTT	CASSQAGPGELFF
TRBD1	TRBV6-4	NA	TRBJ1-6	TGTGCCAGCAGGGACAGGGGGGAACGAAATTCACCCCTCCACTTT	CASRDRGERNSPLHF
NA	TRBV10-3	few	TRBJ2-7	TGTGCCATCAGTAGGACAGCAGACGAGCAGTACTTC	CAISRTADEQYF
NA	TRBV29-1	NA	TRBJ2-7	TGCAGCGTTGAGGTGGATTCCCCACCCTACGAGCAGTACTTC	CSVEVDSPPYEQYF
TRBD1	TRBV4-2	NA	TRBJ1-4	TGTGCCAGCAGCCAACTAGTACAGGGGGCTCAAAATGAAAAACTGTTTTTT	CASSQLVQGAQNEKLFF
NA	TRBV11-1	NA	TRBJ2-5	TGTGCCAGCAGCTTAGAGGTCTACCAAGAGACCCAGTACTTC	CASSLEVYQETQYF
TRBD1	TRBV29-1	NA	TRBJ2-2	TGCAGCGTTGGGACAGGGTTCCAATCGAACACCGGGGAGCTGTTTTTT	CSVGTGFQSNTGELFF
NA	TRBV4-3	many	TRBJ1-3	TGCGCCAGCAGCCAAGGGCCCGACGGCTCTGGAAACACCATATATTTT	CASSQGPDGSGNTIYF
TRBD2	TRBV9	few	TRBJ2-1	TGTGCCAGCAGCGTAGGTAGCGGGGGTTACAATGAGCAGTTCTTC	CASSVGSGGYNEQFF
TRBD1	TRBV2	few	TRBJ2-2	TGTGCCAGCACCCAAAGAGGGACAGGGGCGAACACCGGGGAGCTGTTTTTT	CASTQRGTGANTGELFF
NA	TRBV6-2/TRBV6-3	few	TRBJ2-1	TGTGCCAGCAGTAGCCCCCCAACCCTCTGGGGCAATGAGCAGTTCTTC	CASSSPPTLWGNEQFF
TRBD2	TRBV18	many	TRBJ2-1	TGTGCCAGCTCATCGAGGACTAGCGGGACTTCCTACAATGAGCAGTTCTTC	CASSSRTSGTSYNEQFF
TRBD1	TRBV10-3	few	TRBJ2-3	TGTGCCATCAGCCCAGACAGGGAGGATACGCAGTATTTT	CAISPDREDTQYF
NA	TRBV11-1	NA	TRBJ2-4	TGTGCCAGCAGCTTAAACTCCCAGCGGCTAGCCAAAAACATTCAGTACTTC	CASSLNSQRLAKNIQYF
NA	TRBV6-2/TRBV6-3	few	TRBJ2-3	TGTGCCAGCAGTTACCTTGGTCGGGGGAGTGGAGATACGCAGTATTTT	CASSYLGRGSGDTQYF